Below are 24 T cell receptor beta chains sequenced from a single sample in a study of T cell responses to AZD1222 COVID-19 vaccine. TCRdb's table, derived via immunoSEQ multiplex PCR, lists solely in-frame clones and lacks some. The sample holds under 130,000 clones, roughly 87% seen once. The sample here was peripheral blood, taken on day 0 of AZD1222 vaccination. Receptors originate from an adult in good health.

V and J are TRBV6-5 and TRBJ2-5; 7 nucleotides match TRBD1. The CDR3 loop spans 14 amino acids. CDR1 MNHEY and CDR2 SVGAGI come from the germline V gene. V dropped 6 bases and J dropped 4; count of bases not matched to a gene: 8. The CDR3 sequence is CASSPLTGSETQYF. As DNA, the CDR3 is TGTGCCAGCAGCCCGTTGACAGGGTCAGAGACCCAGTACTTC.

This clone occurred a few times. This chain connects TRBV2 to TRBJ1-2; TRBD1 might be the D (5 bases). Trimming took 1 base from V and 0 from J, leaving 15 bases between them. In germline, CDR1 is SNHLY, CDR2 FYNNEI. The CDR3 contains 17 residues. The CDR3 reads CASSEVVKRTTNYGYTF. The DNA for the CDR3 is TGTGCCAGCAGTGAAGTAGTCAAGAGGACAACTAACTATGGCTACACCTTC.

This sequence joins TRBV2 and TRBJ2-7; 9 positions agree with TRBD2. This CDR3 is built from 14 residues. V gave up 10 bases and J gave up 4 bases; unmatched junction bases: 11. Germline CDR1 is SNHLY and CDR2 is FYNNEI. CDR3 residues: CATREGLAAYEQYF. The CDR3 nucleotides read TGTGCCACCAGAGAGGGACTAGCTGCGTACGAGCAGTACTTC.

This clone was detected only once. The V call is TRBV11-1, the J call TRBJ1-2; 9 bases match TRBD1. The CDR3 runs to 14 residues. The germline V gene has CDR1 SGHAT and CDR2 FQDESV (reference sequence). With 6 bases clipped from V and 5 bases from J, the junction kept 7 bases outside the gene matches. In DNA form, the CDR3 reads TGTGCCAGCAGTCCAACCGGGACAGGGTATGGCTACACCTTC. Its protein is CASSPTGTGYGYTF. Full variable domain (missing parts from reference TRBV11-1 and TRBJ1-2): EAEVAQSPRYKITEKSQAVAFWCDPISGHATLYWYRQILGQGPELLVQFQDESVVDDSQLPKDRFSAERLKGVDSTLKIQPAELGDSAMYLCASSPTGTGYGYTFGSGTRLTVV.

V usage is TRBV4-3 and J usage is TRBJ1-2; a weak D match, TRBD1 (6 bases). This CDR3 comprises 15 residues. The V and J ends lost 0 bases and 6 bases respectively, with 14 bases between them. Germline CDR1 LGHNA, CDR2 YSLEER. DNA of the CDR3: TGCGCCAGCAGCCAAGAGAGCCGGGACACAGATGGCTACACCTTC. Its translation: CASSQESRDTDGYTF.

The chain couples TRBV6-5 to TRBJ1-1, with D maybe TRBD1 (5 bases). Germline lookup yields CDR1 MNHEY and CDR2 SVGAGI. The CDR3 contains 13 residues. Trimming stripped 3 bases from V and 3 bases from J, with 8 bases between. The CDR3 region is CASSYGAYTEAFF. In nucleotides, the CDR3 is TGTGCCAGCAGTTATGGGGCATACACTGAAGCTTTCTTT.

This clone was picked up one time. The CDR3 bases are TGCGCCAGCAGCTTGTGGGGGATCGCCAATCAGCCCCAGCATTTT. Its translation: CASSLWGIANQPQHF. This chain uses TRBV5-1 with TRBJ1-5, with a weak D call TRBD1 (5 bases). V was cut by 1 base and J by 3 bases, with 11 bases left in between. Germline CDR1 is SGHRS and CDR2 is YFSETQ. This CDR3 is built from 15 residues. The variable domain in full, with the rest retrieved from reference TRBV5-1 and TRBJ1-5, is KAGVTQTPRYLIKTRGQQVTLSCSPISGHRSVSWYQQTPGQGLQFLFEYFSETQRNKGNFPGRFSGRQFSNSRSEMNVSTLELGDSALYLCASSLWGIANQPQHFGDGTRLSIL.

The chain is built from TRBV6-5 and TRBJ2-7; TRBD2 aligns across 7 bases. Unmatched junction bases numbered 10, after V lost 8 bases and J lost 0 bases. The CDR3 extends over 15 amino acids. Looked up from germline, CDR1 is MNHEY and CDR2 is SVGAGI. The CDR3 loop is CASGGGSRSSYEQYF. The CDR3, as DNA: TGTGCCAGCGGGGGAGGGTCGAGGAGCTCCTACGAGCAGTACTTC.

The chain combines TRBV5-6 with TRBJ1-2; D uncertain. The CDR3 contains 13 residues. V lost 4 bases to trimming and J lost 7 bases, with 14 bases between them. CDR1 and CDR2 (germline): SGHDT, YYEEEE. CDR3 sequence reads: CASSGGRIAGYTF. CDR3 sequence (DNA): TGTGCCAGCAGCGGCGGTAGGATCGCTGGCTACACCTTC.

V gene TRBV5-6 combines with J gene TRBJ1-1; D gene uncertain. The CDR3 is 14 amino acids. The germline V and J ends were trimmed by 4 bases and 1 base, with 11 bases remaining between them. Germline V gene sequence: CDR1 SGHDT, CDR2 YYEEEE. CDR3 DNA sequence: TGTGCCAGCAGCAGACGGACGGGGAACACTGAAGCTTTCTTT. Protein: CASSRRTGNTEAFF.

This chain connects TRBV24-1 to TRBJ1-3; D ambiguous. V was pared by 9 bases and J by 2 bases, with 7 bases between. The CDR3 has 12 residues. Germline values: CDR1 KGHDR, CDR2 SFDVKD. The CDR3 sequence is CATPRTGNTIYF. The CDR3 DNA reads as TGTGCCACCCCAAGGACTGGAAACACCATATATTTT.

The chain carries TRBV19 and TRBJ1-2, with 10 nucleotides matching TRBD1. Per the germline V gene, CDR1 is LNHDA and CDR2 is SQIVND (reference sequence). CDR3 size: 16 residues. V was pared by 1 base and J by 6 bases, with 8 bases of the junction left unmatched. The CDR3 protein is CASSIAPPTGGHGYTF. The CDR3 DNA reads TGTGCCAGTAGTATAGCTCCCCCGACAGGGGGCCATGGCTACACCTTC.

This clone was found a few times. V usage is TRBV7-9 and J usage is TRBJ1-2, with D uncertain. The CDR3 is made up of 14 amino acids. V was clipped by 0 bases and J by 8 bases, with 13 bases between them. Germline values: CDR1 SEHNR, CDR2 FQNEAQ (reference sequence). The DNA for the CDR3 is TGTGCCAGCAGCTTAGCAAACCCATCGCAAGGCTACACCTTC. It specifies CASSLANPSQGYTF.

CDR3 sequence reads: CSVSDINYGYTF. The CDR3 nucleotides read TGCAGCGTTTCGGACATTAACTATGGCTACACCTTC. V usage is TRBV29-1 and J usage is TRBJ1-2; possibly TRBD1 for D (5 bases). From germline, CDR1 is SQVTM and CDR2 ANQGSEA. CDR3 length: 12 residues. Between the trimmed V and J ends, which lost 5 bases and 1 base, there was a span of 8 bases.

This clone occurred once. The chain is built from TRBV5-1 and TRBJ2-5; 8 bases align to TRBD2. V dropped 4 bases and J dropped 5; count of bases not matched to a gene: 7. Germline CDR1 SGHRS, CDR2 YFSETQ. This CDR3 is 14 amino acids long. CDR3 bases: TGCGCCAGCAGCCCGGGACTAGGTTACGAGACCCAGTACTTC. Translated, it gives CASSPGLGYETQYF.

This clone was detected once. V is TRBV4-2 and J is TRBJ1-3; D is unresolved. Germline lookup yields CDR1 LGHNA and CDR2 YNFKEQ. Trimming pared 1 base from V and 4 bases from J, leaving 11 bases between. The CDR3 runs 15 residues. The CDR3 nucleotides read TGTGCCAGCAGCCAAGTTAGGGAGGCCGGAAACACCATATATTTT. Its translation: CASSQVREAGNTIYF.

The V and J genes are TRBV5-1 and TRBJ1-6; TRBD1 aligns across 7 bases. After removal of 4 bases from V and 9 bases from J, the junction contained 25 bases not matched to a gene. The CDR3 covers 20 residues. Germline loops: CDR1 SGHRS, CDR2 YFSETQ. The CDR3 nucleotides read TGCGCCAGCAGCCCCCGACCCTTAGAGGGGGCGAGGAAGCATTTTTCACCCCTCCACTTT. Amino acids: CASSPRPLEGARKHFSPLHF.

The chain links TRBV6-6 to TRBJ2-5; D possibly matches TRBD1 or TRBD2 (6 bases each). The CDR3 totals 15 residues. Germline CDR1 is MNHNY and CDR2 is SVGAGI (reference sequence). Trimming left V 0 bases short and J 1 base short, with 9 bases between. The CDR3 bases are TGTGCCAGCAGTTACTCGAGGGGGGTCCAAGAGACCCAGTACTTC. Translation: CASSYSRGVQETQYF.

Here the CDR3 DNA reads TGTGCCAGCTCCCTCAGGGCAGTACCCGGGGAAAAACTGTTTTTT. Its protein is CASSLRAVPGEKLFF. The chain couples TRBV27 to TRBJ1-4; possibly TRBD1 for D (5 bases). Deletions cut 8 bases from V and 8 bases from J, with 21 bases between. The CDR3 sequence is 15 residues long. Germline values: CDR1 MNHEY, CDR2 SMNVEV (reference sequence).

This clone was counted between two and nine times. The chain has TRBV6-5 and TRBJ1-1; 8 bases agree with TRBD1. Germline V lookup: CDR1 MNHEY, CDR2 SVGAGI. Trimming cost V 7 bases and J 3 bases; bases outside gene matches: 7. The CDR3 extends over 14 amino acids. The CDR3 DNA reads as TGTGCCAGCAATCCGCAGGGGGCGTACACTGAAGCTTTCTTT. Translated, it gives CASNPQGAYTEAFF.

The chain couples TRBV5-1 to TRBJ1-1; no clear D gene. Germline V gene data show CDR1 as SGHRS and CDR2 as YFSETQ. The CDR3 runs 14 residues. Trimming left V 0 bases short and J 0 bases short, with 6 bases between. The chain's CDR3 is CASSLDGMNTEAFF. The CDR3 DNA is TGCGCCAGCAGCTTGGACGGTATGAACACTGAAGCTTTCTTT.

J is TRBJ2-3 and V is TRBV7-2; the match to TRBD2 covers 11 bases. Germline-derived CDR1 and CDR2 are SGHTA and FQGNSA. V dropped 5 bases and J dropped 6; count of bases not matched to a gene: 7. The CDR3 contains 15 residues. In DNA, the CDR3 is TGTGCCAGCAGCCTTAGCGGGGGGGTAGTCGATACGCAGTATTTT. This sequence encodes CASSLSGGVVDTQYF.

The chain recombines TRBV6-6 with TRBJ1-2; 9 nucleotides align to TRBD1. This CDR3 contains 15 residues. V dropped 6 bases and J dropped 8; count of bases not matched to a gene: 13. Germline CDR1 and CDR2: MNHNY and SVGAGI (reference sequence). For the CDR3, the DNA is TGTGCCAGCAGCTTTGGGACAGGGAGTTTCGAGGGCTACACCTTC. This translates into CASSFGTGSFEGYTF.

This chain links TRBV7-2 with TRBJ1-2; tentatively, D is TRBD1 (5 bases). V was pared by 6 bases and J by 0 bases, with 11 bases between. Germline V lookup: CDR1 SGHTA, CDR2 FQGNSA. This CDR3 region has 14 residues. In nucleotides, the CDR3 is TGTGCCAGCAGTCGACAGAGAGCTAACTATGGCTACACCTTC. Translating it yields CASSRQRANYGYTF.